This TCR beta chain was retrieved from a study of shared clonotypes between healthy human individuals (dated by TCRdb to 2018 to 2020). At the level of the whole study: Three men and two women, aged 18 to 49 years, made up the cohort. For each donor, CD4 naive and CD4 memory were each given three plates, CD8 naive was given two plates, and CD8 memory was given one plate. Blood TCR repertoires of roughly 5 healthy adults were deeply sequenced to estimate repertoire size and the extent of clonotype sharing between individuals. Libraries were prepared and TCR repertoires were sequenced by different laboratories using diverse techniques, in order to increase sequencing depth and limit assay-specific biases. Per donor, leukapheresis produced somewhere between about 0.85 and 8.9 billion PBMCs.

Broader findings and caveats from the paper: Pairwise subsampling indicated that sequencing depth was expected to affect the degree of clonotype sharing among donors. Naive subsets generally had larger estimated clonotype richness than memory subsets did. The small number of donors limited the genetic and exposure-history diversity represented. Compared with non-shared clonotypes, clonotypes shared by all four sorted-subset donors had higher generation probabilities. Incomplete sequencing was indicated by rarefaction of sorted-subset datasets, despite the large sequencing depth. When a few donors were compared, the shared fraction of clonotypes was approximately 5% for naive CD4, around 3.5% for naive CD8, 2% to 2.5% for memory CD4, and 0.4% for memory CD8. Sampling was restricted to blood, and TCR repertoires in tissue are likely to differ from TCR repertoires in blood.

Counted from cysteine to phenylalanine, this CDR3 has 19 amino acids. Here the CDR3 DNA is all that survives: 57 bases in frame from base 1. From the germline V gene (reference sequence), CDR1 is LNHDA and CDR2 is SQIVND. The junction carries 22 bases between V and J, which are trimmed by 3 bases and 0 bases respectively. About this clone: There is no known antigen for this receptor. Per-base quality was not reported, and no clone a single base away is much larger than it.

TCR CDR3 regions were amplified from genomic DNA by multiplex PCR using the deep immunoSEQ assay. Extracted genomic DNA from each cell subset was spread evenly across all wells of several immunoSEQ 96-well plates, with each plate serving as a replicate. Each replicate PCR for sorted subsets received approximately 220 ng genomic DNA, equal to about 30,000 T cell genomes. The purified libraries were quantified using a Qubit 3.0 fluorometer, sized with a Bioanalyzer 2100, and then quantified again using the KAPA Library Quantification kit. Every immunoSEQ 96-well plate was sequenced on a separate single-read 150-cycle Illumina NextSeq 550 flow cell. From the authors' description of their analysis: The immunoSEQ output contained only junctional sequences without quality scores, so filtering could not match that applied to full-length reads. Sequences were annotated with PyIR, a Python wrapper for IgBLAST v1.9, and V/J genes and CDR3 were assigned using IMGT germline references. Reads were filtered out if the reads had weak V/J assignments (E-value above 1e-6), no CDR3, stop codons, out-of-frame junctions, or ambiguous translated residues. A V3J clonotype was defined by an identical inferred V gene, J gene, and CDR3 amino acid sequence. Percentage overlap between repertoires was computed as shared unique clonotypes divided by the size of the smaller repertoire. Repertoire richness was assessed with RTK rarefaction, the Chao1 estimator, and Recon v2.1 estimates of unobserved clonotypes. Generation probabilities were computed with OLGA for all TCRbeta clonotypes obtained by the gDNA method from several donors. TCRdb's version of the immuneACCESS table is confined to in-frame rearrangements and falls short of the full clone set. An unresolved V gene accounts for under half of the shortfall where checked; the remainder is of unknown origin. Clone size and V and J calls were adopted from that table, with D and trimming inferred from the DNA. The sample contains millions of clones, over 85% of them found a single time. The leading ten clones occupy 0.13% of the sample.

The donors were healthy, HIV-negative adults who had no recently reported acute infections or vaccinations. All donors were Caucasian adults living in Nashville, Tennessee, USA. CD4+ T cells were enriched through magnetic negative selection, after which naive cells were positively selected on CD45RA and the remaining negative fraction served as the memory subset. Blood was collected by leukapheresis, and PBMCs were isolated by Ficoll-Histopaque density gradient centrifugation and then cryopreserved in liquid nitrogen vapor phase. Analytical flow cytometry was used to check the purity and quantity of each magnetically sorted T cell population. Each sorted fraction had its genomic DNA isolated and then quantified by UV absorbance on a Nanodrop 2000c.

The TCR was taken from a man younger than 35 in good health. The material sequenced was naive CD4+ T cells sorted from blood. Reading the label with the study, this specimen's cell subset or site is: CD45RA+ positively selected. Recombination joined TRBV19 with TRBJ2-3, and perhaps TRBD2 as D gene, on 6 matching bases. The CDR3 region reads CASSIPRAGPESSTDTQYF. DNA sequence: TGTGCCAGTAGTATCCCCAGAGCGGGCCCAGAGTCTAGCACAGATACGCAGTATTTT.